The 16 T cell receptor beta chains below all came from one sample that was sequenced in a study of cytomegalovirus exposure and HLA in healthy donors. The PCR was carried out with 60 Vbeta primers and 13 Jbeta primers. The table came from immunoSEQ multiplex PCR; TCRdb's copy has only in-frame clones and leaves some out. The profile shows tens of thousands of clones, about 66% of them singletons. Sequenced material: PBMCs. These TCRs come from a woman between 45 and 60 years old in good health and CMV-seropositive.

The table lists this clone with a few counts. The rearrangement links TRBV4-1 to TRBJ2-5, with D maybe TRBD1 (5 bases). The tail of the sequence fits TRBJ2-7 better, so the J call may be wrong. Germline loops: CDR1 MGHRA, CDR2 YSYEKL. CDR3 length: 14 residues. The CDR3 DNA reads TGCGCCAGCAGCCAAGATAGGGCAGGGTACGAGCAGTACTTC. It specifies CASSQDRAGYEQYF.

This chain links TRBV5-1 with TRBJ2-1; maybe TRBD1 (6 bases). V lost 4 bases to trimming and J lost 2 bases, with 13 bases between them. Germline V gives CDR1 SGHRS, CDR2 YFSETQ. The CDR3 consists of 15 residues. CDR3 residues: CASSPGTQTYNEQFF. In DNA form, the CDR3 reads TGCGCCAGCAGCCCCGGGACACAGACCTACAATGAGCAGTTCTTC.

The rearrangement joins TRBV6-1 to TRBJ1-1; the D is unclear. Germline V CDR1 and CDR2: MNHNS, SASEGT. CDR3 size: 14 residues. The V end was cut by 2 bases, the J end by 0 bases, with 7 bases between. CDR3: CASSERGLNTEAFF. In DNA, the CDR3 is TGTGCCAGCAGTGAAAGAGGGTTGAACACTGAAGCTTTCTTT.

The rearrangement uses TRBV11-2 and TRBJ1-2; 12 bases align to TRBD1. The germline V gene encodes CDR1 SGHAT and CDR2 FQNNGV. J was trimmed by 4 bases and V by 4 bases; bases with no gene match: 10. The CDR3 contains 17 residues. The CDR3 loop reads CASSSGTGGEWSYGYTF. CDR3 bases: TGTGCCAGCAGCTCCGGGACAGGGGGCGAGTGGAGCTATGGCTACACCTTC.

CDR3 in DNA: TGTGCCACCGGGACAGCAAATGAAAAACTGTTTTTT. Encoded protein: CATGTANEKLFF. The gene calls are TRBV27 and TRBJ1-4; 7 bases align to TRBD1. CDR1 is MNHEY, CDR2 SMNVEV, per germline (reference sequence). The CDR3 has 12 amino acids. Unmatched junction bases numbered 4, after V lost 10 bases and J lost 5 bases.

This chain joins TRBV2 and TRBJ2-5; TRBD1 matches 9 bases. The trim removed 8 bases at V and 5 bases at J, leaving 9 bases unmatched. The CDR3 is 14 amino acids. Germline loops: CDR1 SNHLY, CDR2 FYNNEI. CDR3 amino acids: CASGKTGTGETQYF. The CDR3 DNA reads TGTGCCAGCGGTAAAACCGGGACAGGGGAGACCCAGTACTTC.

The gene calls are TRBV19 and TRBJ1-3; 7 nucleotides agree with TRBD1. V lost 11 bases, J lost 4 bases, and 11 bases stayed unmatched. The germline gives CDR1 LNHDA, CDR2 SQIVND (reference sequence). This CDR3 region has 14 residues. This chain's CDR3 is CASYAGGYGNTIYF. The DNA of the CDR3 is TGTGCCTCTTATGCAGGGGGATACGGAAACACCATATATTTT. Variable domain in full (rest from reference TRBV19 and TRBJ1-3): DGGITQSPKYLFRKEGQNVTLSCEQNLNHDAMYWYRQDPGQGLRLIYYSQIVNDFQKGDIAEGYSVSREKKESFPLTVTSAQKNPTAFYLCASYAGGYGNTIYFGEGSWLTVV.

Only a few counts were recorded for this clone. Additional DNA sequences in this sample encode the identical CDR3. The chain uses TRBV25-1 and TRBJ1-6; the D is unclear. Per the germline V gene, CDR1 is MGHDK and CDR2 is SYGVNS. With 3 bases removed from V and 4 bases from J, the gap between germline ends came to 10 bases. This CDR3 is 15 amino acids long. In DNA, the CDR3 is TGTGCCAGCAGTGAGGATTACAGTTATAATTCACCCCTCCACTTT. This translates into CASSEDYSYNSPLHF.

J is TRBJ1-2 and V is TRBV27, with 7 bases lining up with TRBD1. The ends lost 3 bases at V and 4 bases at J; junction bases unmatched: 5. Germline assignment: CDR1 MNHEY and CDR2 SMNVEV (reference sequence). The CDR3 spans 14 residues. The CDR3 spells CASSLSGQSYGYTF. Written as DNA, the CDR3 is TGTGCCAGCAGTTTGTCGGGACAGAGCTATGGCTACACCTTC.

This clone was found once. The V gene is TRBV6-1, the J gene TRBJ1-1; a possible D gene is TRBD1 (6 bases). V was shortened by 6 bases and J by 4 bases, with 12 bases between the two germline ends. This CDR3 spans 13 amino acids. Germline V lookup: CDR1 MNHNS, CDR2 SASEGT. This CDR3 is CASSVGQITEAFF. In DNA form, the CDR3 reads TGTGCCAGCAGCGTCGGACAGATCACTGAAGCTTTCTTT.

This clone was found a few times. The chain has TRBV5-4 and TRBJ2-5; D may be TRBD1 or TRBD2 (7 bases each). The J call may be in error: the DNA end matches TRBJ2-7 better. The CDR3 sequence is 16 residues long. The germline gives CDR1 SGHNT, CDR2 YYREEE (reference sequence). The CDR3 is CASSLGGDRVSHEQYF. The CDR3 DNA reads as TGTGCCAGCAGCCTGGGGGGGGACAGAGTTTCCCACGAGCAGTACTTC.

The chain couples TRBV14 to TRBJ2-1; tentative D call: TRBD2 (5 bases). The germline V and J ends were trimmed by 3 bases and 1 base, with 10 bases remaining between them. The CDR3 has 15 amino acids. CDR1 and CDR2 (germline): SGHDN, FVKESK. The CDR3 spells CASSHSLGSYNEQFF. The CDR3 bases are TGTGCCAGCAGCCACTCACTAGGGTCCTACAATGAGCAGTTCTTC.

The chain has TRBV10-3 and TRBJ1-4; a weak D match, TRBD1 (5 bases). This CDR3 comprises 11 residues. Trimming removed 10 bases from V and 8 bases from J, with 11 bases in between. The germline V gene encodes CDR1 ENHRY and CDR2 SYGVKD. CDR3 protein: CATSQGEKLFF. The CDR3 coding sequence is TGTGCCACTTCCCAGGGAGAAAAACTGTTTTTT.

The gene calls are TRBV2 and TRBJ1-1; D uncertain. Trimming left V 3 bases short and J 1 base short, with 15 bases between. This CDR3 contains 16 residues. Germline CDR1 is SNHLY and CDR2 is FYNNEI. The CDR3 region has the DNA TGTGCCAGCAGTGAGATAATTGAGTACGGGAACACTGAAGCTTTCTTT. Translation: CASSEIIEYGNTEAFF.

The DNA of the CDR3 is TGTGCCAGCAGCTTAGACCCACAGGGATTGAACACTGAAGCTTTCTTT. Amino acid sequence: CASSLDPQGLNTEAFF. The genes are TRBV13 and TRBJ1-1; a possible D gene is TRBD1 (6 bases). V gave up 1 base and J gave up 0 bases, with 12 bases separating them. Germline V gives CDR1 PRHDT, CDR2 FYEKMQ (reference sequence). The CDR3 runs 16 residues.

V and J are TRBV28 and TRBJ1-5, with 8 bases lining up with TRBD1. From germline, CDR1 is MDHEN and CDR2 SYDVKM. This CDR3 is built from 19 residues. V gave up 1 base and J gave up 2 bases; unmatched junction bases: 13. CDR3 sequence reads: CASSLFWTGSTVGNQPQHF. For the CDR3, the DNA is TGTGCCAGCAGTTTATTCTGGACAGGGTCCACCGTCGGCAATCAGCCCCAGCATTTT.